A selection of T cell receptor beta chains follows, all from one sample in a study of blood T cell repertoires in COVID-19. Assay: immunoSEQ multiplex PCR; the TCRdb copy retains only in-frame clones and omits some. The sample contains about 390,000 clones, roughly 86% of which appear only once. Material for sequencing was peripheral blood. These receptor sequences come from a woman aged 55-70 years with COVID-19, enrolled during active disease. Both conserved end residues are part of each CDR3. Each record gives: CDR3 DNA, CDR3 protein, V gene, CDR3 length, clone size, D gene, J gene. The D gene is left open where the match is weak. Only part of the rows carry a size: once, few, many, or a class if the clone is expanded.

TGTGCCAGCAGGCGTTATAGCAATCAGCCCCAGCATTTT,CASRRYSNQPQHF,TRBV28,13,-,-,TRBJ1-5
TGTGCCAGCAGCTTAGAGGGGCAGGGAGGCTTGTACCAAGAGACCCAGTACTTC,CASSLEGQGGLYQETQYF,TRBV7-9,18,-,-,TRBJ2-5
TGCGCCAGCAGCCTGGCTCCGGGACAGGGGGCTCATCAGCCCCAGCATTTT,CASSLAPGQGAHQPQHF,TRBV4-1,17,-,TRBD1,TRBJ1-5
TGTGCCAGCAGCCTAATACAGGTCGCGAACACCGGGGAGCTGTTTTTT,CASSLIQVANTGELFF,TRBV7-3,16,-,-,TRBJ2-2
TGCGCCAGCAGCTTGGGGGACTCTCACAATGAGCAGTTCTTC,CASSLGDSHNEQFF,TRBV5-1,14,once,-,TRBJ2-1
TGTGCCAGCAGCAAGCCTCGGGATGGCTACACCTTC,CASSKPRDGYTF,TRBV21-1,12,-,-,TRBJ1-2
TGCGCCAGCCTCACCCTCGAGACCCAGCATTTT,CASLTLETQHF,TRBV10-2,11,-,-,TRBJ1-5
TGTGCCAGCAGCTTATCCCCCCCCCGGGGCGGGGAGCTGTTTTTT,CASSLSPPRGGELFF,TRBV11-2,15,-,-,TRBJ2-2
TGTGCCAGCAGCTTGCCGGACAGGGGCTATGGCTACACCTTC,CASSLPDRGYGYTF,TRBV5-6,14,-,TRBD1,TRBJ1-2
TGTGCCACCAGTGATTTGACAGGGTACAATGAGCAGTTCTTC,CATSDLTGYNEQFF,TRBV24-1,14,-,-,TRBJ2-1
TGTGCCAGCAGAGAGGGCCAAGCGGGCTTCCAAGAGACCCAGTACTTC,CASREGQAGFQETQYF,TRBV2,16,-,-,TRBJ2-5
TGCGCCAGCAGCTGGACGGGACAGTACCAAGAGACCCAGTACTTC,CASSWTGQYQETQYF,TRBV5-1,15,-,TRBD1,TRBJ2-5
TGCGCCAGCAGCTTGAATCCGGGGGGCCTTGAAGAGACCCAGTACTTC,CASSLNPGGLEETQYF,TRBV5-1,16,-,-,TRBJ2-5
TGTGCCAGCAGTACGGGGACAGGAAGGAACACTGAAGCTTTCTTT,CASSTGTGRNTEAFF,TRBV2,15,once,TRBD1,TRBJ1-1
TGTGCCAGCAGCTTAACTGGACAGGGGCCAGATACGCAGTATTTT,CASSLTGQGPDTQYF,TRBV5-4,15,-,TRBD1,TRBJ2-3
TGTGCCAGCAGCCCTCAGCGTTATCAAGAGACCCAGTACTTC,CASSPQRYQETQYF,TRBV7-9,14,few,-,TRBJ2-5
TGTGCCAGCAGCGTAGGGCTAGCGGGGGGGGGCACAGATACGCAGTATTTT,CASSVGLAGGGTDTQYF,TRBV9,17,-,TRBD2,TRBJ2-3
TGTGCCAGCAGCAACCCCTCACGGGGGGGCTACACCTTC,CASSNPSRGGYTF,TRBV5-5,13,-,-,TRBJ1-2
TGTGCCATCAGTGAGTCAGGGACAGAGCTTAACTATGGCTACACCTTC,CAISESGTELNYGYTF,TRBV10-3,16,-,TRBD1,TRBJ1-2
TGTGCCAGCAGCAAGACACGGAACACCATATATTTT,CASSKTRNTIYF,TRBV12-3/TRBV12-4,12,few,-,TRBJ1-3